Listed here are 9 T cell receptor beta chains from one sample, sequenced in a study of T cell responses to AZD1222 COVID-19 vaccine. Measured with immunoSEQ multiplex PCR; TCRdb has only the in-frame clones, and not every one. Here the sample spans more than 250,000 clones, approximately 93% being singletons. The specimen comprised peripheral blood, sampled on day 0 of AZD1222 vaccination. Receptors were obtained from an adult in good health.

CDR3 nucleotide sequence: TGTGCCAGCAGCTTAAACGGGGGGTCCTACGAGCAGTACTTC. The encoded protein is CASSLNGGSYEQYF. The chain combines TRBV13 with TRBJ2-7, with 7 bases fitting TRBD2. The V and J ends lost 2 bases and 1 base, in that order; junction bases with no gene match: 2. Germline CDR1 is PRHDT and CDR2 is FYEKMQ (reference sequence). The CDR3 contains 14 residues. Based on the CDR3 plus reference TRBV13 and TRBJ2-7, the full variable domain is AAGVIQSPRHLIKEKRETATLKCYPIPRHDTVYWYQQGPGQDPQFLISFYEKMQSDKGSIPDRFSAQQFSDYHSELNMSSLELGDSALYFCASSLNGGSYEQYFGPGTRLTVT.

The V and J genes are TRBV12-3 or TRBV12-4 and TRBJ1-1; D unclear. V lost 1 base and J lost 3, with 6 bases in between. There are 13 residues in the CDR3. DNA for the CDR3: TGTGCCAGCAGTTTAGGGGAATACACTGAAGCTTTCTTT. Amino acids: CASSLGEYTEAFF.

CDR3 sequence: CASSPLRGQGNYGYTF. In DNA form, the CDR3 reads TGTGCCAGTAGCCCTTTGAGGGGACAGGGGAACTATGGCTACACCTTC. This rearrangement joins TRBV19 to TRBJ1-2; 10 bases agree with TRBD1. Germline lookup yields CDR1 LNHDA and CDR2 SQIVND (reference sequence). The length of the CDR3 is 16 residues. Germline trimming cut 6 bases from V and 2 bases from J; bases unmatched to any gene: 9.

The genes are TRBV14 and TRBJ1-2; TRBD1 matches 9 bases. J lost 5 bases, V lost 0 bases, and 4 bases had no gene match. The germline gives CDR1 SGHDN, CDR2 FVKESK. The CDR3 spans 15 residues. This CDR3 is CASSQDGTGLYGYTF. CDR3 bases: TGTGCCAGCAGCCAAGACGGGACAGGGCTTTATGGCTACACCTTC.

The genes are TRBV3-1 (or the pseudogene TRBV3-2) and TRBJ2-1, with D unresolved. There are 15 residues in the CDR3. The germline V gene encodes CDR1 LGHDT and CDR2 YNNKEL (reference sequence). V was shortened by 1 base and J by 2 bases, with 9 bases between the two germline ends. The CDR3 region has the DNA TGTGCCAGCAGCCAAGGTGGCCTTACCTACAATGAGCAGTTCTTC. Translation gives CASSQGGLTYNEQFF.

CDR3 in DNA: TGTGCCAGCAGCTCCCACCAGTTAGAGGGGGCCATAGATACGCAGTATTTT. Residues: CASSSHQLEGAIDTQYF. The genes are TRBV5-6 and TRBJ2-3, with 7 bases matching TRBD1. The CDR3 extends over 17 amino acids. Germline V lookup: CDR1 SGHDT, CDR2 YYEEEE. V shed 3 bases, J shed 5 bases, and the junction held 15 bases outside the gene matches.

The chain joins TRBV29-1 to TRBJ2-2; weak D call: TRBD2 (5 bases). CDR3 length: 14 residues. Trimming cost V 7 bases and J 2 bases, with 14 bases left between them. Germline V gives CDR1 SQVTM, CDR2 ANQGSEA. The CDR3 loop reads CSAAKEGNTGELFF. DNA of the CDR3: TGCAGCGCCGCGAAAGAGGGTAACACCGGGGAGCTGTTTTTT.

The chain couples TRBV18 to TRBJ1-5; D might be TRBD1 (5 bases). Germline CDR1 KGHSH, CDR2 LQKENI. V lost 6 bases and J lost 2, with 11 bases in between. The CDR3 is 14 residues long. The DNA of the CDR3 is TGTGCCAGCTCCGAAAAGACAGGCAATCAGCCCCAGCATTTT. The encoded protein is CASSEKTGNQPQHF.

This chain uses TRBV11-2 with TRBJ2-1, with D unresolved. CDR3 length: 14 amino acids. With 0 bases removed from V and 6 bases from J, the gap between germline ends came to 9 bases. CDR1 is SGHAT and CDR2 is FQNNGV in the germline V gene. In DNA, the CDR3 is TGTGCCAGCAGCTTAGATCACCTCGCCAATGAGCAGTTCTTC. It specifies CASSLDHLANEQFF.